The entry that follows covers one T cell receptor beta chain sequence. This record comes from a study of blood T cell repertoires in COVID-19. The overall study: From the United States, Italy and Spain came samples of acute and convalescent COVID-19.

Patients from Seattle were sampled longitudinally, starting during active infection. Per the authors' pipeline: Amplified reference gene primers provided the basis for estimating nucleated cell counts. The data were produced by immunoSEQ multiplex PCR, yet TCRdb's version contains in-frame clones alone and is incomplete. V and J calls and clone size are copied from that table; D and trimming were computed from the DNA. The sample lists some 85,000 clones, just under 80% occurring once. In germline, CDR1 is SGDLS, CDR2 YYNGEE. The CDR3 is made up of 15 amino acids. After removal of 4 bases from V and 0 bases from J, the junction contained 6 bases not matched to a gene.

Sequenced: peripheral blood. This TCR was sampled from a man between 65 and 85 years old with COVID-19, enrolled during active disease. The V gene is TRBV9, the J gene TRBJ1-1; 7 nucleotides agree with TRBD1. In nucleotides, the CDR3 is TGTGCCAGCAGCCCAAGGACAGGAGTGAACACTGAAGCTTTCTTT. Its translation is CASSPRTGVNTEAFF.